This T cell receptor (beta chain) derives from a study of CD4 T cells in relation to SARS-CoV-2 and coronaviruses. Study-level points and caveats: Culture-expanded clones reflect memory recall rather than primary priming during culture.

For this clone: The antigen remains unidentified.

Naive and memory CD4+ T cell DNA was deep-sequenced without culture. The table came from immunoSEQ multiplex PCR; TCRdb's copy has only in-frame clones and leaves some out. This table has 10,000 or so clones, approximately 87% appearing once. V lost 5 bases and J 4 bases, leaving 14 bases between the germline ends. This CDR3 contains 14 residues. Germline CDR1 and CDR2: SGHAT and FQNNGV. J is TRBJ1-1 and V is TRBV11-2; D uncertain. Input material: naive CD4+ T cells from PBMCs. The subset is: naive CD4+ T cells isolated by negative enrichment. The receptor was derived from an adult with COVID-19. The CDR3 DNA sequence: TGTGCCAGCAGCCTTCGGTCAACCCCCACTGAAGCTTTCTTT. Translating it yields CASSLRSTPTEAFF.